This passage covers 5 T cell receptor beta chains from one sample sequenced in a study of T-cell memory formation after mild COVID-19 (dated by TCRdb to about 2021). Libraries were built with 5' RACE. The data were produced on an Illumina NovaSeq 6000. TCRdb reanalyzed the raw reads on its own, using fastp at Q25 for trimming and MiXCR for clone calling, and kept in-frame beta chains. Records with the same CDR3 protein are collapsed into one entry carrying the most frequent genes and DNA. The sample data list 350,000 or so distinct CDR3 sequences, and 20% to 25% of these were observed just once. Around a fifth of the sample rests with the top ten. The sequenced material came from PBMCs or a T cell subset sorted from them (not recorded which). The receptor set was obtained from a man aged 18 to 35 who had mild COVID-19 (a few samples of this study predate the infection). The sample titles of this study are shuffled in the database, so cell type and time point are left out; the donor was told from shared clones.

The J gene is TRBJ2-5, the V gene TRBV7-8; TRBD2 is a possible D gene (5 bases). This CDR3 has 16 residues. Germline V lookup: CDR1 SGHVS, CDR2 FQNEAQ. V dropped 0 bases and J dropped 2 bases, with 13 bases sitting between them. The CDR3 DNA follows: TGTGCCAGCAGCTTAGCGAGGGTCCGGGCACAAGAGACCCAGTACTTC. This gives the protein CASSLARVRAQETQYF. The variable domain in full, with the rest retrieved from reference TRBV7-8 and TRBJ2-5, is GAGVSQSPRYKVAKRGQDVALRCDPISGHVSLFWYQQALGQGPEFLTYFQNEAQLDKSGLPSDRFFAERPEGSVSTLKIQRTQQEDSAVYLCASSLARVRAQETQYFGPGTRLLVL.

The rearrangement links TRBV5-1 to TRBJ1-4; D remains ambiguous. Looked up from germline, CDR1 is SGHRS and CDR2 is YFSETQ. This CDR3 is built from 16 residues. V dropped 4 bases and J dropped 4 bases, with 17 bases sitting between them. The CDR3 is CASSNRGPGGNEKLFF. The DNA of the CDR3 is TGCGCCAGCAGCAACCGAGGACCGGGCGGTAATGAAAAACTGTTTTTT.

The chain combines TRBV24-1 with TRBJ1-2; TRBD1 agrees at 10 bases. Germline CDR1 reads KGHDR; CDR2 reads SFDVKD. J lost 6 bases, V lost 5 bases, and 2 bases had no gene match. The CDR3 sequence is 13 residues long. CDR3: CATSAGTGDGYTF. The CDR3, as DNA: TGTGCCACCAGTGCCGGGACAGGGGATGGCTACACCTTC.

J is TRBJ2-3 and V is TRBV28, with 8 bases lining up with TRBD1. CDR3 size: 15 residues. J lost 3 bases, V lost 5 bases, and 7 bases had no gene match. Germline CDR1 MDHEN, CDR2 SYDVKM. The CDR3: CASSHQGARTDTQYF. In nucleotides, the CDR3 is TGTGCCAGCAGTCACCAGGGGGCGCGGACAGATACGCAGTATTTT.

The table lists this clonotype with many counts. The chain is built from TRBV5-4 and TRBJ2-3; D is tentatively TRBD1 or TRBD2 (6 bases each). V gave up 4 bases and J gave up 9 bases, with 18 bases separating them. Germline CDR1 and CDR2: SGHNT and YYREEE (reference sequence). There are 14 residues in the CDR3. CDR3 residues: CASSPRGEIGTQYF. The CDR3 nucleotides are TGTGCCAGCAGCCCGAGGGGGGAGATAGGCACGCAGTATTTT. Full variable domain (missing parts from reference TRBV5-4 and TRBJ2-3): ETGVTQSPTHLIKTRGQQVTLRCSSQSGHNTVSWYQQALGQGPQFIFQYYREEENGRGNFPPRFSGLQFPNYSSELNVNALELDDSALYLCASSPRGEIGTQYFGPGTRLTVL.